This T cell receptor (beta chain) was obtained from a study of blood T cell repertoires in COVID-19. Study-wide background: Samples representing acute and convalescent COVID-19 were sourced from the United States, Italy and Spain.

This table comes from immunoSEQ multiplex PCR, and its TCRdb copy is limited to in-frame clones, with some not included. The table records around 150,000 clones, approximately 93% of them present only once. The CDR3 runs 18 residues. The TCR originated in a woman aged 55-69 years with COVID-19, enrolled during active disease. This sequence joins TRBV21-1 and TRBJ2-3; TRBD2 is the table's D call, not checked against the DNA. TRBV21-1 is recorded as a pseudogene. Specimen: peripheral blood. CDR3 in DNA: TGTGCCAGCAGCAAAGGGGGACTAGCGGGGCGAAGCACAGATACGCAGTATTTT. Its protein is CASSKGGLAGRSTDTQYF.